This TCR beta chain was captured by sequencing in a study of cytomegalovirus exposure and HLA in healthy donors (TCRdb year 2017). Some background on the complete study: The 550 to 750 repertoires of the first cohort and the approximately 130 validation repertoires were produced on the same platform, according to a later analysis. The aim of the study was to test whether cataloging public T cell receptors could identify signatures of past pathogen exposure. Besides the first cohort of about 730 subjects, a separate validation cohort made up of over 95 different subjects was used. The study combined high-throughput TCR immunosequencing, statistical association of individual TCRs with disease status, and machine learning to predict cytomegalovirus infection status. Study-wide conclusions, independent of this receptor: Across donors, most TCR sequences were observed very rarely, whereas some public TCRs were present in many individuals. A total of 150 to 200 TCR beta chains were listed by the study as associated with cytomegalovirus. The classifier was reported to diagnose cytomegalovirus status with high specificity and sensitivity in both the original and validation cohorts. The validation cohort had no HLA typing available for a later analysis, so co-occurrence within that cohort was assessed over all 120 or so repertoires. In vitro tests confirmed that a few of the cytomegalovirus-associated TCR beta chains recognize cytomegalovirus antigens. The authors suggested that the approach could potentially be extended to other disease states and immunological phenotypes. A later analysis found that TCRs clustered in the first cohort also tended to co-occur in the 95 to 150 validation repertoires, with more than 90% of cluster scores above 0.

Donors formed part of the validation cohort, which comprised 120 subjects and was distinct from the first cohort of several hundred subjects. As encoded in the germline V gene (reference sequence), CDR1 is LNHDA while CDR2 is SQIVND. Cut back by 8 bases and 2 bases, the V and J ends lie 20 bases apart. The CDR3 covers 16 residues, taking in both the cysteine and the phenylalanine. Left in the record is the CDR3 DNA by itself, 48 bases read in frame from the first base. Libraries were built with the immunoSEQ multiplex PCR assay. The authors processed their data as follows. A statistical classification framework was developed to diagnose cytomegalovirus status using the catalog of TCR beta chain sequences. Here the immuneACCESS table is served through TCRdb, limited to in-frame sequences with V and J called. Missing clones are a known gap in these copies; in checked studies unresolved V genes cover under half, and the rest lacks a known reason. The DNA gave D and trimming, while V, J and clone size come from that table. The sample has about 160,000 clones on record, roughly 95% of them singletons. The ten largest make up under 0.9% of the sample.

About this clone: Its antigen remains unidentified. The input lacks base qualities; no much larger clone sits a single base away.

The sequencing sample was made of PBMCs. This sequence was found in a young woman in good health and CMV-seronegative. The rearrangement combines TRBV19 with TRBJ2-3; D gene: possibly TRBD1, on 7 matching bases. The nucleotide sequence is given as TGTGCCAGTTCCCTCCGCGGGACAGCTAACACAGATACGCAGTATTTT. It codes for CASSLRGTANTDTQYF.